This T cell receptor (beta chain) originates from a study of shared clonotypes between healthy human individuals. The study separated CD4+ cells into CD45RA+ naive and CD45RA-negative memory subsets. This clone was counted a few times. Method: immunoSEQ multiplex PCR; TCRdb's copy keeps in-frame clones and lacks some. The table lists more than 200,000 clones, approximately 65% of them singletons. Sequenced: memory CD4+ T cells sorted from blood. Subset meaning: CD45RA-negative fraction. The sequence was collected from a man aged 30-40 years in good health.

In DNA form, the CDR3 reads TGTGCCAGCAGTTTATCAGGGGGGGGCGGTGAAAAACTGTTTTTT. Translating it yields CASSLSGGGGEKLFF. The V and J genes are TRBV28 and TRBJ1-4, with 7 bases matching TRBD1. The CDR3 is made up of 15 amino acids. Trimming took 1 base from V and 7 from J; bases not matched to a gene: 6. From germline, CDR1 is MDHEN and CDR2 SYDVKM.